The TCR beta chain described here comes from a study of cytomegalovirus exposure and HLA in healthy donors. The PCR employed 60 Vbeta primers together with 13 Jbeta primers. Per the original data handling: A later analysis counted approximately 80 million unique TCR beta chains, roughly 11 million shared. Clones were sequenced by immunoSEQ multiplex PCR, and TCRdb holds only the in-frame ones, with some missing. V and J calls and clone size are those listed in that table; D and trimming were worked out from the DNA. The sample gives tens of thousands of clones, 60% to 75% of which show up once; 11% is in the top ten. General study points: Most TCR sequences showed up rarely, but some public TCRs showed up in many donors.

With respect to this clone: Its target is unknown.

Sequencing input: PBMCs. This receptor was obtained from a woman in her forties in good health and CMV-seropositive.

Here the CDR3 DNA reads TGTGCCAGCACCCGCTGGGTGGAGGCCGGGGAGCTGTTTTTT. Translation: CASTRWVEAGELFF. The rearrangement joins TRBV6-1 to TRBJ2-2; possibly TRBD2 for D (5 bases). The V and J ends lost 7 bases and 6 bases respectively, with 15 bases between them. The CDR3 sequence is 14 residues long. The germline V gene encodes CDR1 MNHNS and CDR2 SASEGT.